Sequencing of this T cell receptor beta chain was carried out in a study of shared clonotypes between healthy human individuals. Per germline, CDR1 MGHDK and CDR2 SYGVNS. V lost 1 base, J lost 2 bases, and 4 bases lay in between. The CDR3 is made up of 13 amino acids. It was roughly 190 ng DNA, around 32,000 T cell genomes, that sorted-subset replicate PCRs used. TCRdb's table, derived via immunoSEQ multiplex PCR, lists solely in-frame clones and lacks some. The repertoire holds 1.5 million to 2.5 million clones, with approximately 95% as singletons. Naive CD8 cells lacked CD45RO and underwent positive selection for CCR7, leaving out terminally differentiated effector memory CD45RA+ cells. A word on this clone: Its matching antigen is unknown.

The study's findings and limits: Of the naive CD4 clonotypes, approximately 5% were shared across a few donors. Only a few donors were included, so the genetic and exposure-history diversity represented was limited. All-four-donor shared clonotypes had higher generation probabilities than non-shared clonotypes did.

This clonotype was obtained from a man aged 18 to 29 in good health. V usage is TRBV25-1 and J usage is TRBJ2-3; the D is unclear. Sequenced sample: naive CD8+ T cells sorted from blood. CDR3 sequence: CASSEFPTDTQYF. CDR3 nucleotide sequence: TGTGCCAGCAGTGAATTCCCCACAGATACGCAGTATTTT.